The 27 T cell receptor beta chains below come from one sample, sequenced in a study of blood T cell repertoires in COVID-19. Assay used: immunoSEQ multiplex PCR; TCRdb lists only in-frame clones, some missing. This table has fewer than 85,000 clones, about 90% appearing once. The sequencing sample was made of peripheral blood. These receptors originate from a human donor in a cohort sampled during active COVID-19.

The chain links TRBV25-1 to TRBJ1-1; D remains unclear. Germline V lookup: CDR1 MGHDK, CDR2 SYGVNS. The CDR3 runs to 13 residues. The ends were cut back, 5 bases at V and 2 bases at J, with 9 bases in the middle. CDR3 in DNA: TGTGCCAGCAGTAGAGGTACAAACACTGAAGCTTTCTTT. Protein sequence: CASSRGTNTEAFF.

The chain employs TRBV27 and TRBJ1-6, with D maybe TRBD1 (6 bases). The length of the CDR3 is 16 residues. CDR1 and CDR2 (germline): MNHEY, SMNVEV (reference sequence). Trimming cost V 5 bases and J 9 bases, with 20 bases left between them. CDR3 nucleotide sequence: TGTGCCAGCAGTGTACAGGGACGAGGTATTGGTTCACCCCTCCACTTT. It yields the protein CASSVQGRGIGSPLHF.

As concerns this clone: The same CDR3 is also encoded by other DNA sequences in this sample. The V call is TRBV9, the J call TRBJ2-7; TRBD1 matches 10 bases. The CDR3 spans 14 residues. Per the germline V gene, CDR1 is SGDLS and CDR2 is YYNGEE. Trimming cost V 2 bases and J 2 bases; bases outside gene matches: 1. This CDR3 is CASSVGTGAYEQYF. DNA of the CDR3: TGTGCCAGCAGCGTCGGGACAGGGGCCTACGAGCAGTACTTC. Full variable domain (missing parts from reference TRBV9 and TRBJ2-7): DSGVTQTPKHLITATGQRVTLRCSPRSGDLSVYWYQQSLDQGLQFLIQYYNGEERAKGNILERFSAQQFPDLHSELNLSSLELGDSALYFCASSVGTGAYEQYFGPGTRLTVT.

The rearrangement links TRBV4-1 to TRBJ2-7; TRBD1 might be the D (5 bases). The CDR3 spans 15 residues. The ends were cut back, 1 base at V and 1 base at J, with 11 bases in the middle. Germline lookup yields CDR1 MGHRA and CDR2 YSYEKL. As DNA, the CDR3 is TGCGCCAGCAGCCAAGCTGTGGGGCAGTCCTACGAGCAGTACTTC. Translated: CASSQAVGQSYEQYF.

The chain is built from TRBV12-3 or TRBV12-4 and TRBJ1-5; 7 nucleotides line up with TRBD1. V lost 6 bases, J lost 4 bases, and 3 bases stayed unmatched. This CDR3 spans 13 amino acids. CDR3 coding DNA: TGTGCCAGCAGACTGGGACAGAATCAGCCCCAGCATTTT. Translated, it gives CASRLGQNQPQHF.

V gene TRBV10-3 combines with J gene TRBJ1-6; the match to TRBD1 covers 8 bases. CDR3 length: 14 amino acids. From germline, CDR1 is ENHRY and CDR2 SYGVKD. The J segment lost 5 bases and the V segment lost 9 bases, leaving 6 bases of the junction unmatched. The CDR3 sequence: CAIRTGSHNSPLHF. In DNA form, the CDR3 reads TGTGCCATAAGGACAGGGTCTCATAATTCACCCCTCCACTTT.

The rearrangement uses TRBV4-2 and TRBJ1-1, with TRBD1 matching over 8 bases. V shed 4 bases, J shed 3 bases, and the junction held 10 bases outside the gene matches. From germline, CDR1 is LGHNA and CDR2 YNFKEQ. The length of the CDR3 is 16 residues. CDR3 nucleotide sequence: TGTGCCAGCAGCCCGCGAACCGACAGGGGCTACACTGAAGCTTTCTTT. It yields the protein CASSPRTDRGYTEAFF.

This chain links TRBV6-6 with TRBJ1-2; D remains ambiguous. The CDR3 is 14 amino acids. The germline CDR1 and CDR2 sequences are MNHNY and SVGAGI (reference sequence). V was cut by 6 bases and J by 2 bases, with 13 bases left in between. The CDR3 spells CASSRQVVNYGYTF. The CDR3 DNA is TGTGCCAGCAGCCGCCAGGTTGTGAACTATGGCTACACCTTC.

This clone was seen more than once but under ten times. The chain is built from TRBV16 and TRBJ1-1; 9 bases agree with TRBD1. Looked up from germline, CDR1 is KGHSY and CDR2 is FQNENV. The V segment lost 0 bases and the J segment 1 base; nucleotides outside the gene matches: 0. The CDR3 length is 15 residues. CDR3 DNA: TGTGCCAGCAGCCAATCGGACAGGGGGAACACTGAAGCTTTCTTT. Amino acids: CASSQSDRGNTEAFF.

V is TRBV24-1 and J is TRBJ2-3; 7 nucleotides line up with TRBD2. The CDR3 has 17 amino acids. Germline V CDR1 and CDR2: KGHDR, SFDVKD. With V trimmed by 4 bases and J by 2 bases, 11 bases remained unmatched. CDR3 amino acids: CATSDRLSGESTDTQYF. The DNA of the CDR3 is TGTGCCACCAGTGACCGACTGAGCGGGGAATCCACAGATACGCAGTATTTT.

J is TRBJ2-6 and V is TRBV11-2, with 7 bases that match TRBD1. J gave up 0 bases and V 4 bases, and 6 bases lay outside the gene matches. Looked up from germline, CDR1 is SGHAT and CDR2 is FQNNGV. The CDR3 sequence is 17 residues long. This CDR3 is CASSSVRGTSGANVLTF. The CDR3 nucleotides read TGTGCCAGCAGCTCTGTCAGGGGGACCTCTGGGGCCAACGTCCTGACTTTC.

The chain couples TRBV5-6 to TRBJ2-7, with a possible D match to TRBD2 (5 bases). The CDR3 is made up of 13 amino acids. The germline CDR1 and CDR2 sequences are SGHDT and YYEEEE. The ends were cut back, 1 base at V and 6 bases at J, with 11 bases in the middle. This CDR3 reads CASSLRPRGEQYF. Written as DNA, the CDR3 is TGTGCCAGCAGCTTGAGACCTCGGGGCGAGCAGTACTTC.

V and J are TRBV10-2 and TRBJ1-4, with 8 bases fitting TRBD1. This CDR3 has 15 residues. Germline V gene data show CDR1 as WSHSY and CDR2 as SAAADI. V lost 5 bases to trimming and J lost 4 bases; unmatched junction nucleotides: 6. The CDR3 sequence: CASSLTGGLNEKLFF. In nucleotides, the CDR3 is TGCGCCAGCAGTCTTACAGGGGGTCTTAATGAAAAACTGTTTTTT.

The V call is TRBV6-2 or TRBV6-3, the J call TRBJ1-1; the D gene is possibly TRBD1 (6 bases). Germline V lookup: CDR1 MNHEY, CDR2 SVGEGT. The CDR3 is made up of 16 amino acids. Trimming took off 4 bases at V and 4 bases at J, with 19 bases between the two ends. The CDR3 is CASSFASWGRSTEAFF. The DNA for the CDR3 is TGTGCCAGCAGTTTCGCCTCCTGGGGGCGTAGCACTGAAGCTTTCTTT.

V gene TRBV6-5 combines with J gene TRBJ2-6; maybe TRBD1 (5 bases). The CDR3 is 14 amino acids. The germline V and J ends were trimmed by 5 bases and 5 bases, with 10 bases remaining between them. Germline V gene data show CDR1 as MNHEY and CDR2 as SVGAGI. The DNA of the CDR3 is TGTGCCAGCAGTATCGACAGAAGGGCCAACGTCCTGACTTTC. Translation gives CASSIDRRANVLTF.

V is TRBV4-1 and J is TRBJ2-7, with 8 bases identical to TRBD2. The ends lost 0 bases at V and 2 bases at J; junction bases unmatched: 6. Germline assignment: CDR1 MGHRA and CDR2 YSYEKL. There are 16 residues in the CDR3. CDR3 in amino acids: CASSQEQRGPPYEQYF. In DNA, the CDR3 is TGCGCCAGCAGCCAAGAACAGCGGGGGCCTCCCTACGAGCAGTACTTC.

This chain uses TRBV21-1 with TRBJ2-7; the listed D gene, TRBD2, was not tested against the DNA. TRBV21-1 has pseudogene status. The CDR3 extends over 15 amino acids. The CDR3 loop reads CASSTRGEYSYEQYF. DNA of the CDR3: TGTGCCAGCAGCACCCGCGGGGAGTACTCCTACGAGCAGTACTTC.

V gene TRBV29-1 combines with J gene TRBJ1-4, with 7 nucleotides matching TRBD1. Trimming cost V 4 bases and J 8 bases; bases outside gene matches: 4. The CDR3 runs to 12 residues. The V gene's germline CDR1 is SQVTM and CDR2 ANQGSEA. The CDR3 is CSVAGGREKLFF. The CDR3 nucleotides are TGCAGCGTTGCAGGGGGTAGGGAAAAACTGTTTTTT.

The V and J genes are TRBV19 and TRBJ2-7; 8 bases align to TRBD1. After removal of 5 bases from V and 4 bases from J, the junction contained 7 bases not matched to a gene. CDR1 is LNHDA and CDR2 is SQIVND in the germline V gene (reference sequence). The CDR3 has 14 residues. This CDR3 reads CASSPQGARYEQYF. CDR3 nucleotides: TGTGCCAGTAGTCCGCAGGGGGCTCGATACGAGCAGTACTTC.

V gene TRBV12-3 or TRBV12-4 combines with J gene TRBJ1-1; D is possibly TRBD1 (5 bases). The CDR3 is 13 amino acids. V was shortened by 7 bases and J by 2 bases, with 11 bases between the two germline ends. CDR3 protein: CASKKTENTEAFF. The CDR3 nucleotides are TGTGCCAGCAAAAAGACAGAAAACACTGAAGCTTTCTTT.

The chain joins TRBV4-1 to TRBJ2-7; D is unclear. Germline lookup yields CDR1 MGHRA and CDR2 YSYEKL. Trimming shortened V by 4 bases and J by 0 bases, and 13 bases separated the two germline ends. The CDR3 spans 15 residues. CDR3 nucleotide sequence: TGCGCCAGCAGCCCCCATTATGCTACCTCCTACGAGCAGTACTTC. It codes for CASSPHYATSYEQYF.

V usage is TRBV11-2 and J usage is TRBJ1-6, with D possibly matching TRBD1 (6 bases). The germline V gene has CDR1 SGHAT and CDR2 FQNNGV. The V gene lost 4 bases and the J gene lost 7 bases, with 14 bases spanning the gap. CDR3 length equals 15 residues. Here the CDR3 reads CASSSLQGRNSPLHF. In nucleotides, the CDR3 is TGTGCCAGCAGCTCGCTACAGGGAAGGAATTCACCCCTCCACTTT. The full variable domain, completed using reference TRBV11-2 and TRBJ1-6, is EAGVAQSPRYKIIEKRQSVAFWCNPISGHATLYWYQQILGQGPKLLIQFQNNGVVDDSQLPKDRFSAERLKGVDSTLKIQPAKLEDSAVYLCASSSLQGRNSPLHFGNGTRLTVT.

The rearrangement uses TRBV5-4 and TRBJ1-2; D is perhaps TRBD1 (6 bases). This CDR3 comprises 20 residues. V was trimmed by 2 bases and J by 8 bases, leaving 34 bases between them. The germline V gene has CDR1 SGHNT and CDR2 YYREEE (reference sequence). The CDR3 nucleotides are TGTGCCAGCAGCTTTCCACAGGGTTTGGGGCCAACCAAGTCTGGGGCAGGCTACACCTTC. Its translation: CASSFPQGLGPTKSGAGYTF. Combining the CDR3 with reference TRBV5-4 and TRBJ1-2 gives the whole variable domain ETGVTQSPTHLIKTRGQQVTLRCSSQSGHNTVSWYQQALGQGPQFIFQYYREEENGRGNFPPRFSGLQFPNYSSELNVNALELDDSALYLCASSFPQGLGPTKSGAGYTFGSGTRLTVV.

CDR3 nucleotides: TGTGCCAGCAGTAGACCCCCGGGACAGATTTACGAGCAGTACTTC. Amino acid sequence: CASSRPPGQIYEQYF. The rearrangement links TRBV6-2 or TRBV6-3 to TRBJ2-7, with 7 bases matching TRBD1. V lost 5 bases, J lost 4 bases, and 11 bases stayed unmatched. Looked up from germline, CDR1 is MNHEY and CDR2 is SVGEGT. The CDR3 extends over 15 amino acids.

CDR3 sequence: CASSSQPSGTGATYEQYF. CDR3 DNA: TGCGCCAGCAGCTCTCAACCCTCCGGGACAGGTGCTACCTACGAGCAGTACTTC. The chain links TRBV5-1 to TRBJ2-7; TRBD1 matches at 8 bases. The CDR3 extends over 18 amino acids. The germline gives CDR1 SGHRS, CDR2 YFSETQ. The V gene end was trimmed by 3 bases and the J gene end by 2 bases; junction bases not matched to a gene: 16.

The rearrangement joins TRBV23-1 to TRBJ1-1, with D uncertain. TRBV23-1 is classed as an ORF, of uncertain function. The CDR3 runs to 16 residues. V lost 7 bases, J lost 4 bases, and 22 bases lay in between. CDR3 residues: CASTTNDFWLATEAFF. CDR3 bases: TGCGCCAGCACCACCAATGATTTTTGGTTGGCCACTGAAGCTTTCTTT.

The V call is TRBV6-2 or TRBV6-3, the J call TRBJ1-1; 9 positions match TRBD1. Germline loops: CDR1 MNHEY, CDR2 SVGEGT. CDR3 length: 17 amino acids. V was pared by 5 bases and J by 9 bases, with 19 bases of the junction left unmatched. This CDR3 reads CASSQPWTGEGVSKAFF. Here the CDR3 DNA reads TGTGCCAGCAGTCAACCCTGGACAGGGGAGGGAGTTAGCAAAGCTTTCTTT.